This T cell receptor (beta chain) was recovered during a study of post-analysis software for immune sequencing data. Study context: Relapsing-remitting, secondary progressive and progressive-relapsing multiple sclerosis were all included among the disease courses. Points from the study as a whole: Those samples that were prepared in the same batch co-clustered strongly by F measure. Roughly 5 TRBV segments (TRBV5-6, TRBV5-1 and TRBV20-1 among them) occurred more frequently in patients than in controls. Compared against controls, patients with multiple sclerosis displayed significantly lower normalized Chao1 diversity.

Unique molecular identifiers featured in each of the TCR beta cDNA libraries. T cells, about 0.95 to 10 million of them, yielded 500,000 to 600,000 cDNA molecules. One entry per CDR3 protein, called by TCRdb with MiXCR from the PCR reads. The table shows hundreds of thousands of distinct CDR3 sequences, with approximately 60% occurring only once. CDR1 is SNHLY, CDR2 FYNNEI, per germline. Trimming shortened V by 6 bases and J by 0 bases, and 12 bases separated the two germline ends. This CDR3 is built from 15 residues. Of note for this clonotype: The antigen remains undetermined.

The chain carries TRBV2 and TRBJ2-4; D possibly corresponds to TRBD1 (6 bases). Sequenced material: blood. The source of this sequence is a girl aged 2 to 9 with multiple sclerosis. The CDR3 DNA reads TGTGCCAGCAGGGCAGGGGTACCAGCCAAAAACATTCAGTACTTC. Residues: CASRAGVPAKNIQYF.